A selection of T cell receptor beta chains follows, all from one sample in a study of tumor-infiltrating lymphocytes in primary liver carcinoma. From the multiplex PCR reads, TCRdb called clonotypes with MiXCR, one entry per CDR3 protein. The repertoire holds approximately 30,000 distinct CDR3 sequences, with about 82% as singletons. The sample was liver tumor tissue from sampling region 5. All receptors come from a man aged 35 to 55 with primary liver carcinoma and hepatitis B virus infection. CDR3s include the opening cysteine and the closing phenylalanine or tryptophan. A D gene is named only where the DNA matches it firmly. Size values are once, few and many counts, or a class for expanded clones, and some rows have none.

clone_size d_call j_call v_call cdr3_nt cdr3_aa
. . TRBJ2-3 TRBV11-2 TGCACCAGCAGCCGACAACCCATCAACCCCAGAGATACGCAGTATTTT CTSSRQPINPRDTQYF
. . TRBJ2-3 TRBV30 TGCGTCTGGGTTCGGTCGACAGCGAGTACAGATACGCAGTATTTT CVWVRSTASTDTQYF
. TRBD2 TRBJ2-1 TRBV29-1 TGCAGCGTTGAATGTGGGGCGTCTAGCGGGAGGACCGAGCAGTTCTTC CSVECGASSGRTEQFF
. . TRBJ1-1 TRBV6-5 TGCGCCAGCAGTTACTCGAAGCAGAGAAACACTGAAGCTTTCTTT CASSYSKQRNTEAFF
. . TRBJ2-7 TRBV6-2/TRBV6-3 TGTGCCAGCAGTTACTTGACTGTGACGGGAGACTGCGAGCAGTACTTC CASSYLTVTGDCEQYF
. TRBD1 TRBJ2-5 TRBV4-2 TGCGCCAGCAGCCAAGGGACAGCTTTAGAGATCCAGTACTTC CASSQGTALEIQYF
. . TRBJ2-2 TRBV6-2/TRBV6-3 TGTGTCATCGTAACCGGGACCCCCGTCGGGGAGCTGTTTTTT CVIVTGTPVGELFF
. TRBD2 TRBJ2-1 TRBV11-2 TGTGTCAGCAACCCCCAGCGGGAGGGATTGGTTGGGCAGTTCTTC CVSNPQREGLVGQFF
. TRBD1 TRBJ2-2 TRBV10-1 TGCGCCAGAAGTGAGCGGACAGGGACGCCGGCTGGGGAGCTGTTTTTT CARSERTGTPAGELFF
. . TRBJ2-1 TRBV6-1 TGTGCCAGCAGGGGGAGTAGCGGCTCCTATAATGAGCAGTTCTTC CASRGSSGSYNEQFF
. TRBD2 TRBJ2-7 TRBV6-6 TGTGCCAGCAGACAGGGCGCTGGGACTAGTGTGTATGAGCAGTACTTC CASRQGAGTSVYEQYF
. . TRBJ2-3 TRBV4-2 TGTGCCATCAGCCAAGTGGCGCTTCTAGAGGGAGCGACGGATACGCAGTATTTT CAISQVALLEGATDTQYF
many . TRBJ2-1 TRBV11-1 TGTGCCAGCAGCGACTCTAGCTCATCCTACAATGAGCAGTTCTTC CASSDSSSSYNEQFF
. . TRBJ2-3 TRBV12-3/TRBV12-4 TGTGCCAGCAGTTTTCATCCAAGCGACACAGATACGCAGTATTTT CASSFHPSDTDTQYF
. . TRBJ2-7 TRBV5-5 TGTGCCAGCAGCTTTGACATCACCTACGAGTACTACTTC CASSFDITYEYYF
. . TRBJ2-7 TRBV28 TGTGCCAGCAGCTTATTCGTTTGGGATGGAGAGCAGTACTTC CASSLFVWDGEQYF
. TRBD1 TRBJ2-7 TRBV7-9 TGTGTCAGCAGCTTTAGACAGGGGAAAGGGTACGAGCAGTACTTC CVSSFRQGKGYEQYF
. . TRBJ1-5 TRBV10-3 TGTGCCATCAGCGAGTATAAGGACTATCAGCCCCAGCATTTT CAISEYKDYQPQHF
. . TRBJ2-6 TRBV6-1 TGTGCCAGCAGAGGACGGGGGACGACTAGCTCTGGGGCCAACGTCCTGACTTTC CASRGRGTTSSGANVLTF
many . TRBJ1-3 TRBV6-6 TGTGCCAGCAGTTTCAGGCACGAAATCGGAAACACCATATATTTT CASSFRHEIGNTIYF
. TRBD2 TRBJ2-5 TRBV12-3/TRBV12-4 TGTGCCAGCAGACGAACGAGCGGGGCCCCCAGAAAGGCCCAGTACTTC CASRRTSGAPRKAQYF
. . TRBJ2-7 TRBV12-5 TGTGCTAGTGGTACAGGACAGTGGTACTACGAGCGGTACTTC CASGTGQWYYERYF
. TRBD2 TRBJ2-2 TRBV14 TGTGCCAGCAGCCGATATGGGAGCGGGATTGACACCGGGGAGCTGTTTTTT CASSRYGSGIDTGELFF
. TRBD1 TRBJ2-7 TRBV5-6 TGTGCCAGCAAGACAGGGGACACCTGCGAGCAGTACTTC CASKTGDTCEQYF
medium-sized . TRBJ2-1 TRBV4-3 TGCGCCAGCAGCCAAACCAGAGGGCCGGTAAGGGAGCAGTTCTTC CASSQTRGPVREQFF
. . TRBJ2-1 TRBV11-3 TGTGCCAGCACCTTAGGGCCTGTGAATGATCAGTCCTTC CASTLGPVNDQSF
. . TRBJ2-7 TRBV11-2 TGTGCCGGCAGATTAGGTCACGGCTCCTACGAGCAGTACTTC CAGRLGHGSYEQYF
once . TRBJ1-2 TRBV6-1 TGTGCCAGCACTGATGGTACGAGCTATCGCTACACCTTC CASTDGTSYRYTF
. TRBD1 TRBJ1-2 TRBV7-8 TGTGCCAGCAGCCCCCGGACAGGAGTTAACTATGACTACATCTTC CASSPRTGVNYDYIF
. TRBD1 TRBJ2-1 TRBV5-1 TGCGCCAGCAGCAGTGGACAGGGGGGCAATGAGCAGTTCTTC CASSSGQGGNEQFF
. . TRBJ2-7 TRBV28 TGTGCCTGCAGTCAGGACAGTTTCTACGAGCAGTACTTC CACSQDSFYEQYF
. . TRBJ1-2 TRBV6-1 TGTGCCAACAGTGAAGGTATGAGCTATGGCTACACCTTC CANSEGMSYGYTF
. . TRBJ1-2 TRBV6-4 TGTGCCAGCAGTGACACAGGACAGTGGCCCCCCTATGGCTACACCTTC CASSDTGQWPPYGYTF
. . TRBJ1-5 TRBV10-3 TGTGCCATCAGTGAGTATGAGGGCGATCAGCCAGCATTT CAISEYEGDQPAF
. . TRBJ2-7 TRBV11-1 TGTGCCAGCAGCCTATGTAGTTTCTACGAGCAGTACTTC CASSLCSFYEQYF
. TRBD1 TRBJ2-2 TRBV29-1 TGCAACGTTGAAGGACAGGGGTCCGGGGGGCTGTTTTTT CNVEGQGSGGLFF
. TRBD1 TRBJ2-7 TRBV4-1 TGCGCCAGCAGCCGTGCCGGGACAGACTTCTACGAGCAGTACTTC CASSRAGTDFYEQYF
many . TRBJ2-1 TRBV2 TGTGCCAGCAGTGAGAGTCGGGGATGGAGTGAGCAGTTCTTC CASSESRGWSEQFF
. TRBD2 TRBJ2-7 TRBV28 TGTGCCAGCAGTTTACTCTTAGGACCAGCGGGAGAAACCTACGAGCAGTACTTC CASSLLLGPAGETYEQYF
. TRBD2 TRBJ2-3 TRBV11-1 TGTGCCGGCAGCCCGGGACTAGTGGGAGTAGATACGCAGTATTTT CAGSPGLVGVDTQYF
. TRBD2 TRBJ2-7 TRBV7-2 TGTGCCAGCAGCTTAGTTTTCTTTAAGACTAGCGGGGTCGGTCCCTACGAGCAGTACTTC CASSLVFFKTSGVGPYEQYF
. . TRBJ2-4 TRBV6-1 TGTGACAGCAATTGGGATGGCGGTCCACAGTACTTC CDSNWDGGPQYF
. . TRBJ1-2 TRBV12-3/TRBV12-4 TGTGCCAGCAGTTTAGGGGGGGAGCGCGTCTATGGCTACACCTTC CASSLGGERVYGYTF
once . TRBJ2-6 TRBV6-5 TGTGCCAGCAGTCAAGAGTTTGGGACCAACGTCCTGACTTTC CASSQEFGTNVLTF